The 28 T cell receptor beta chains below come from one sample, sequenced in a study of blood T cell repertoires in COVID-19. The repertoire was sequenced with immunoSEQ multiplex PCR; TCRdb's copy has only in-frame clones and lacks some. The sample shows tens of thousands of clones, about 80% of them seen only once. The specimen sequenced was peripheral blood. The receptors come from a man between 65 and 85 years old with acute or convalescent COVID-19.

CDR3 nucleotides: TGTGCCAGCACTCCGGGACAGGTGTGCGGGACCCAGTACTTC. Translated: CASTPGQVCGTQYF. V usage is TRBV27 and J usage is TRBJ2-5; 8 bases are shared with TRBD1. CDR1 and CDR2 from the germline V gene are MNHEY and SMNVEV (reference sequence). This CDR3 comprises 14 residues. The V gene end was trimmed by 7 bases and the J gene end by 7 bases; junction bases not matched to a gene: 11.

This clone was detected only once. The CDR3 DNA sequence: TGTGCCACCAGTGCTAGCGGGGATACGCAGTATTTT. The encoded protein is CATSASGDTQYF. The V call is TRBV24-1, the J call TRBJ2-3; TRBD2 matches 8 bases. Losses at the gene ends were 5 bases for V and 6 bases for J; bases not matched to a gene: 0. The CDR3 contains 12 residues. Germline CDR1 and CDR2: KGHDR and SFDVKD.

This chain uses TRBV10-1 with TRBJ1-1; no clear D gene. The CDR3 loop spans 13 amino acids. Looked up from germline, CDR1 is WNHNN and CDR2 is SYGVQD (reference sequence). Between the trimmed V and J ends, which lost 0 bases and 3 bases, there was a span of 5 bases. The CDR3 spells CASSESHYTEAFF. CDR3 DNA: TGCGCCAGCAGTGAGTCCCACTACACTGAAGCTTTCTTT.

The chain links TRBV5-4 to TRBJ2-1; 7 bases agree with TRBD1. The V gene's germline CDR1 is SGHNT and CDR2 YYREEE (reference sequence). The length of the CDR3 is 15 residues. Trimming at V came to 0 bases and at J to 4 bases, leaving 4 bases not matched to a gene. The CDR3 region is CASSLEGGAYNEQFF. In DNA form, the CDR3 reads TGTGCCAGCAGCTTGGAAGGGGGCGCTTACAATGAGCAGTTCTTC.

The chain has TRBV29-1 and TRBJ2-2, with D perhaps matching TRBD2 (5 bases). The CDR3 sequence is 12 residues long. V dropped 4 bases and J dropped 4 bases, with 7 bases sitting between them. The germline gives CDR1 SQVTM, CDR2 ANQGSEA. The CDR3 nucleotides read TGCAGCGTTGTCGGGGTCACCGGGGAGCTGTTTTTT. The encoded protein is CSVVGVTGELFF.

The rearrangement joins TRBV28 to TRBJ1-2, with D perhaps TRBD1 (5 bases). This CDR3 spans 13 amino acids. Trimming stripped 2 bases from V and 3 bases from J, with 7 bases between. Germline lookup yields CDR1 MDHEN and CDR2 SYDVKM. The CDR3 sequence: CASSLGGYYGYTF. The CDR3 DNA follows: TGTGCCAGCAGTTTAGGGGGGTACTATGGCTACACCTTC.

This clone has just one count. The chain employs TRBV12-3 or TRBV12-4 and TRBJ2-3; perhaps TRBD1 as D (5 bases). This CDR3 region has 12 residues. Trimming took 8 bases from V and 8 from J, leaving 14 bases between them. The CDR3 coding sequence is TGTGCCAGCCATAGGGGATCCGGTACGCAGTATTTT. This sequence encodes CASHRGSGTQYF.

CDR3 sequence (DNA): TGCGCCAGCAGCCTAGGACAGGGAAACACAGATACGCAGTATTTT. Amino acid sequence: CASSLGQGNTDTQYF. J is TRBJ2-3 and V is TRBV4-3, with 8 bases fitting TRBD1. V lost 4 bases, J lost 2 bases, and 5 bases stayed unmatched. This CDR3 is 15 amino acids long. Germline V gene lookup returns CDR1 LGHNA and CDR2 YSLEER.

V gene TRBV11-2 combines with J gene TRBJ2-1; 10 bases fit TRBD2. CDR1 is SGHAT and CDR2 is FQNNGV in the germline V gene. V shed 4 bases and J 7 bases; nucleotides not matched to a gene: 13. CDR3 length: 17 residues. The CDR3 loop is CASSSSGLAVLGNEQFF. DNA of the CDR3: TGTGCCAGCAGCTCTTCCGGACTAGCGGTTTTAGGTAATGAGCAGTTCTTC.

The rearrangement joins TRBV7-8 to TRBJ1-1, with D possibly TRBD1 on 5 matching bases. Deletions cut 0 bases from V and 3 bases from J, with 20 bases between. CDR3 size: 18 residues. In germline, CDR1 is SGHVS, CDR2 FQNEAQ. CDR3 DNA sequence: TGTGCCAGCAGCTTAGCAGTTGGGCAGGGCGCCCAACACACTGAAGCTTTCTTT. Its protein is CASSLAVGQGAQHTEAFF.

The genes are TRBV2 and TRBJ2-7; a possible D gene is TRBD1 (5 bases). Germline CDR1 and CDR2: SNHLY and FYNNEI. V gave up 6 bases and J gave up 5 bases, with 11 bases separating them. This CDR3 is built from 12 residues. The CDR3 loop is CASRAGRDEQYF. Written as DNA, the CDR3 is TGTGCCAGCAGGGCCGGCAGGGACGAGCAGTACTTC.

V and J are TRBV3-1 (or the pseudogene TRBV3-2) and TRBJ2-1; TRBD2 agrees at 14 bases. The CDR3 is made up of 20 amino acids. Germline V gives CDR1 LGHDT, CDR2 YNNKEL (reference sequence). Trimming removed 0 bases from V and 2 bases from J; junction bases left unmatched: 9. This CDR3 reads CASSQEGLAGAVHPYNEQFF. The CDR3 bases are TGTGCCAGCAGCCAAGAGGGACTAGCGGGAGCCGTACATCCCTACAATGAGCAGTTCTTC.

The V call is TRBV7-8, the J call TRBJ1-4; a weak D match, TRBD1 (6 bases). The CDR3 consists of 15 residues. CDR1 and CDR2 from the germline V gene are SGHVS and FQNEAQ. V lost 0 bases and J 8 bases, leaving 13 bases between the germline ends. This CDR3 is CASSLAGAPGEKLFF. CDR3 sequence (DNA): TGTGCCAGCAGCTTAGCGGGGGCTCCAGGAGAAAAACTGTTTTTT.

The chain joins TRBV10-3 to TRBJ1-1, with 7 bases matching TRBD1. The CDR3 is 14 amino acids. Unmatched junction bases numbered 4, after V lost 5 bases and J lost 1 base. CDR1 is ENHRY and CDR2 is SYGVKD in the germline V gene. CDR3: CAISLQGPNTEAFF. CDR3 nucleotide sequence: TGTGCCATCAGTTTACAGGGGCCGAACACTGAAGCTTTCTTT.

This chain connects TRBV4-3 to TRBJ2-7, with D possibly TRBD1 on 6 matching bases. The V end was cut by 0 bases, the J end by 2 bases, with 14 bases between. CDR3 size: 16 residues. Germline V gene sequence: CDR1 LGHNA, CDR2 YSLEER. The DNA for the CDR3 is TGCGCCAGCAGCCAAGATGTCACAGGGAATCCCTACGAGCAGTACTTC. Protein sequence: CASSQDVTGNPYEQYF.

V is TRBV29-1 and J is TRBJ1-5, with 7 bases aligning to TRBD1. V was pared by 4 bases and J by 0 bases, with 6 bases of the junction left unmatched. The CDR3 spans 15 residues. CDR1 is SQVTM, CDR2 ANQGSEA, per germline. The CDR3 bases are TGCAGCGTTGGGGGACAGACTAATAGCAATCAGCCCCAGCATTTT. This translates into CSVGGQTNSNQPQHF.

This chain connects TRBV6-5 to TRBJ1-1; TRBD1 might be the D (5 bases). The CDR3 is 16 residues long. Germline values: CDR1 MNHEY, CDR2 SVGAGI. V was shortened by 2 bases and J by 0 bases, with 13 bases between the two germline ends. CDR3 nucleotides: TGTGCCAGCAGTTACGGGCAGGGAATAATGAACACTGAAGCTTTCTTT. It encodes CASSYGQGIMNTEAFF.

This chain links TRBV3-1 (or the pseudogene TRBV3-2) with TRBJ2-5; 12 bases are a match to TRBD1. The V gene end was trimmed by 2 bases and the J gene end by 3 bases; junction bases not matched to a gene: 7. CDR1 and CDR2 from the germline V gene are LGHDT and YNNKEL (reference sequence). The CDR3 has 17 amino acids. The CDR3 spells CASSQLVGQGAEETQYF. As DNA, the CDR3 is TGTGCCAGCAGCCAACTTGTGGGACAGGGGGCGGAAGAGACCCAGTACTTC.

V is TRBV5-4 and J is TRBJ1-4; TRBD1 agrees at 9 bases. Germline CDR1 SGHNT, CDR2 YYREEE (reference sequence). There are 15 residues in the CDR3. Trimming removed 4 bases from V and 4 bases from J; junction bases left unmatched: 5. CDR3 DNA sequence: TGTGCCAGCAGCGGGGGACAGGGCCTTAATGAAAAACTGTTTTTT. The encoded protein is CASSGGQGLNEKLFF.

The chain employs TRBV6-5 and TRBJ1-6; D is perhaps TRBD1 (5 bases). Trimming left V 9 bases short and J 7 bases short, with 16 bases between. CDR1 and CDR2 (germline): MNHEY, SVGAGI. The CDR3 is 14 amino acids. The CDR3 here is CASSLGGGNSPLHF. The CDR3 DNA reads TGTGCCAGTTCCCTCGGGGGGGGGAATTCACCCCTCCACTTT.

V is TRBV12-5 and J is TRBJ1-2; no clear D. Trimming left V 6 bases short and J 7 bases short, with 15 bases between. The germline V gene has CDR1 LGHNT and CDR2 FRNRAP. The CDR3 is made up of 13 amino acids. The CDR3 nucleotides read TGTGCTAGTGGGGAACTATCCTCGGGTGGCTACACCTTC. Residues: CASGELSSGGYTF.

The chain employs TRBV19 and TRBJ1-2; a weak D match, TRBD1 (5 bases). Trimming stripped 5 bases from V and 0 bases from J, with 10 bases between. Germline CDR1 LNHDA, CDR2 SQIVND (reference sequence). The CDR3 contains 14 residues. In DNA form, the CDR3 reads TGTGCCAGTAGTCCCGGGGGAACTAACTATGGCTACACCTTC. This encodes CASSPGGTNYGYTF.

The chain employs TRBV7-8 and TRBJ1-1; no clear D gene. CDR3 length: 13 residues. The ends were cut back, 8 bases at V and 0 bases at J, with 10 bases in the middle. The V gene's germline CDR1 is SGHVS and CDR2 FQNEAQ. The CDR3 region has the DNA TGTGCCAGCGTTAAGCAGGTGAACACTGAAGCTTTCTTT. Amino acids: CASVKQVNTEAFF.

Judged by abundance, this clone is medium-sized. The chain uses TRBV2 and TRBJ2-7; 7 bases align to TRBD1. CDR1 is SNHLY and CDR2 is FYNNEI in the germline V gene. The ends lost 6 bases at V and 3 bases at J; junction bases unmatched: 2. This CDR3 has 12 amino acids. The CDR3 sequence is CASRGDSYEQYF. The DNA of the CDR3 is TGTGCCAGCAGGGGGGACAGCTACGAGCAGTACTTC.

V is TRBV7-6 and J is TRBJ2-7; 8 nucleotides line up with TRBD1. The V gene's germline CDR1 is SGHVS and CDR2 FNYEAQ. CDR3 length equals 15 residues. V gave up 5 bases and J gave up 0 bases; unmatched junction bases: 6. The CDR3 DNA reads as TGTGCCAGCAGCCTTAGGACAGGGAGCTCCTACGAGCAGTACTTC. Protein sequence: CASSLRTGSSYEQYF.

The table lists this clone with a few counts. The chain uses TRBV5-4 and TRBJ1-1, with D hard to call. This CDR3 has 15 residues. Germline CDR1 SGHNT, CDR2 YYREEE (reference sequence). Trimming stripped 4 bases from V and 3 bases from J, with 16 bases between. CDR3 region: CASSPEGGGYTEAFF. The CDR3, as DNA: TGTGCCAGCAGCCCCGAAGGAGGCGGGTACACTGAAGCTTTCTTT.

The rearrangement uses TRBV20-1 and TRBJ2-5, with 10 positions matching TRBD2. This CDR3 has 16 residues. Trimming removed 3 bases from V and 5 bases from J; junction bases left unmatched: 12. Looked up from germline, CDR1 is DFQATT and CDR2 is SNEGSKA (reference sequence). CDR3 coding DNA: TGCAGTGCTAGTGGGATAGCGGGGGGCCGGAAGGAGACCCAGTACTTC. This sequence encodes CSASGIAGGRKETQYF.

V usage is TRBV4-3 and J usage is TRBJ1-6; possible D gene TRBD1, 6 bases. The CDR3 spans 15 residues. Looked up from germline, CDR1 is LGHNA and CDR2 is YSLEER. The V gene lost 3 bases and the J gene lost 5 bases, with 11 bases spanning the gap. The CDR3 bases are TGCGCCAGCAGCCAGATGGACAGAGATAATTCACCCCTCCACTTT. It translates to CASSQMDRDNSPLHF.